This is a list of T cell receptor beta chains from one sample in a study of cytomegalovirus exposure and HLA in healthy donors. Assay: immunoSEQ multiplex PCR; the TCRdb copy retains only in-frame clones and omits some. Here the sample spans roughly 120,000 clones, around 80% being singletons. The sample consisted of PBMCs. The receptors derive from a woman in her late teens or twenties in good health and CMV-seropositive. CDR3s include the opening cysteine and the closing phenylalanine or tryptophan. The order of the fields is clone size, D gene, V gene, J gene, CDR3 DNA, CDR3 protein. D genes are given only for firm matches. Only part of the rows carry a size: once, few, many, or a class if the clone is expanded.

>NA|NA|TRBV7-9|TRBJ2-7
TGTGCCAGCAGCCGAGGAACAGGTACCGAGCAGTACTTC
CASSRGTGTEQYF
>NA|NA|TRBV6-1|TRBJ1-5
TGTGCCAGCAGTGAAGGGCCCGGGGGTATTCAGCCCCAGCATTTT
CASSEGPGGIQPQHF
>NA|TRBD2|TRBV25-1|TRBJ2-3
TGTGCCAGCAGTGAATTTCGCGGGGGATACACAGATACGCAGTATTTT
CASSEFRGGYTDTQYF
>NA|NA|TRBV5-1|TRBJ1-2
TGCGCCAGCAGCTTGGACCCTGACAGGACCGACTATGGCTACACCTTC
CASSLDPDRTDYGYTF
>few|NA|TRBV7-9|TRBJ1-5
TGTGCCAGCAGCTTAGCTCAGGGTGATCAGCCCCAGCATTTT
CASSLAQGDQPQHF
>few|TRBD2|TRBV28|TRBJ2-1
TGTGCCAGCAGTCTATGGACTAGCGTCAATGAGCAGTTCTTC
CASSLWTSVNEQFF
>NA|TRBD1|TRBV2|TRBJ1-1
TGTGCCAGCAGACACGACAGGGACACTGAAGCTTTCTTT
CASRHDRDTEAFF
>NA|NA|TRBV19|TRBJ2-1
TGTGCCAGTAGTCCCCGCGGTCGGTCCTACAATGAGCAGTTCTTC
CASSPRGRSYNEQFF
>NA|NA|TRBV7-8|TRBJ1-2
TGTGCCAGCAGCTTAAAGGAGGGGCCCCTTGCTAACTATGGCTACACCTTC
CASSLKEGPLANYGYTF
>few|NA|TRBV7-9|TRBJ2-7
TGTGCCAGCAGCCCCCGGGGCTACGAGCAGTACTTC
CASSPRGYEQYF
>NA|TRBD1|TRBV28|TRBJ1-5
TGTGCCAGCAGTTTACAGGGACAGTCAAATCAGCCCCAGCATTTT
CASSLQGQSNQPQHF
>NA|TRBD2|TRBV28|TRBJ2-5
TGTGCCAGCAGTCCCGCACTAGCGCCGGAGACCCAGTACTTC
CASSPALAPETQYF
>NA|NA|TRBV7-3|TRBJ2-2
TGTGCCAGCAGCTTTGACAGGAACACCGGGGAGCTGTTTTTT
CASSFDRNTGELFF
>NA|TRBD2|TRBV2|TRBJ2-5
TGTGCCAGCAGTGATTTTAGGCTAGCGGACGAGAGGGAAGAGACCCAGTACTTC
CASSDFRLADEREETQYF
>NA|TRBD1|TRBV19|TRBJ2-7
TGTGCCAGTACCCAGGGGCGACAGGGAGTCCACGAGCAGTACTTC
CASTQGRQGVHEQYF
>NA|NA|TRBV5-1|TRBJ1-6
TGCGCCAGCAGCCGAGGACAGAGCAATAATTCACCCCTCCACTTT
CASSRGQSNNSPLHF
>NA|NA|TRBV6-6|TRBJ2-2
TGTGCCAGCAGTTACTCTCCGACAGTGAAAGACGGGGAGCTGTTTTTT
CASSYSPTVKDGELFF
>NA|TRBD2|TRBV19|TRBJ2-5
TGTGCCAGTAGTACTCGGACTAGCGAAGAGACCCAGTACTTC
CASSTRTSEETQYF
>few|NA|TRBV2|TRBJ1-4
TGTGCCAGCATGACTACTTCAACTAATGAAAAACTGTTTTTT
CASMTTSTNEKLFF
>few|NA|TRBV11-2|TRBJ2-1
TGTGCCAGCAGCTTGGCTAGCGTCTCCTACAATGAGCAGTTCTTC
CASSLASVSYNEQFF
>NA|NA|TRBV19|TRBJ1-2
TGTGCCAGTAGGATACATGGAGAGAACTATGGCTACACCTTC
CASRIHGENYGYTF
>few|NA|TRBV28|TRBJ2-7
TGTGCCAGCAGTTTAAGTAGCGGATGGAGCTCCTACGAGCAGTACTTC
CASSLSSGWSSYEQYF